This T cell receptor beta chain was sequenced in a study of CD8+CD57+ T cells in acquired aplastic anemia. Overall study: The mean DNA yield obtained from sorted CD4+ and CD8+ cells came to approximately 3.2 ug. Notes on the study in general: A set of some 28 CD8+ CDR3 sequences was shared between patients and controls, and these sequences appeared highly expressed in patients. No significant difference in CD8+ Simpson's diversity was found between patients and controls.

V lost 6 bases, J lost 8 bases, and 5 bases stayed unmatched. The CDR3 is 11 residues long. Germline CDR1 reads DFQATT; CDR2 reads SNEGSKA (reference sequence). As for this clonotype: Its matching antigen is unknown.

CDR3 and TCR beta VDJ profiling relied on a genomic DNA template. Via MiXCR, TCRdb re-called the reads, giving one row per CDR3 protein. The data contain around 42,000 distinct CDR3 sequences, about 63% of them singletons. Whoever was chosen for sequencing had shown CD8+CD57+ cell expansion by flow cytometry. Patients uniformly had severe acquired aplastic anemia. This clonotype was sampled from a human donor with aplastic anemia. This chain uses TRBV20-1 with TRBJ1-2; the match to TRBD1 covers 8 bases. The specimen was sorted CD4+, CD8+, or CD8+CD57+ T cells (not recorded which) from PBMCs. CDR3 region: CSAETGEGYTF. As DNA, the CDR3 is TGCAGTGCCGAGACAGGGGAAGGCTACACCTTC.